This record concerns one T cell receptor beta chain sequence. Its antigen is unknown. CDR3 size: 14 residues. Germline V lookup: CDR1 MDHEN, CDR2 SYDVKM. Trimming at V came to 6 bases and at J to 2 bases, leaving 4 bases not matched to a gene. This record comes from a study of persistence of HIV-infected CD4 T cells. Overall study: Donors were ART-treated; their CMV- and Gag-responding CD4+ T cells were isolated.

The stimulus was an HIV-1 Gag 15-mer peptide pool, roughly 1 ug/peptide/mL. CD40L-negative CD69-negative CD45RO-high memory CD4+ T cells were sorted as populations depleted of antigen-responding cells. Sequencing used immunoSEQ version 4 in survey mode. Here immunoSEQ multiplex PCR was the method, and the copy in TCRdb shows in-frame clones only, minus some. The sample carries about 36,000 clones, more than 75% recorded once. The TCR comes from an adult with HIV. The donor label of this sample is uncertain. V gene TRBV28 combines with J gene TRBJ2-3, with TRBD1 matching over 8 bases. Here the sequenced sample was cultured CD4+ T cells from PBMCs, taken from a patient who received antiretroviral therapy. CDR3 sequence: CASRTGQDTDTQYF. The CDR3 bases are TGTGCCAGCAGGACGGGACAGGACACAGATACGCAGTATTTT.